Sequencing of this T cell receptor (beta chain) was carried out in a study of shared T cell receptors in the human thymus. Trimming cost V 8 bases and J 7 bases, with 12 bases left between them. Germline V gene data show CDR1 as MDHEN and CDR2 as SYDVKM. The CDR3 has 12 amino acids. Libraries were prepared by immunoSEQ multiplex PCR; TCRdb keeps only in-frame clonotypes and omits some of them. The table includes 500,000 to 850,000 clones, around 87% detected once. A further study also used this sample, focusing on human thymus T cells. This second study notes: Corrective cardiac operations yielded the resected thymus tissue. As related research reported, thymic repertoires overlapped highly among unrelated individuals.

The origin of this receptor is a boy less than two years old with a congenital heart defect. The specimen was thymocytes. The chain employs TRBV28 and TRBJ2-1; a weak D match, TRBD2 (7 bases). The CDR3 nucleotides read TGTGCCAGCGGGGGGGCCTGGAATGAGCAGTTCTTC. Amino acids: CASGGAWNEQFF. Supplemented by reference TRBV28 and TRBJ2-1, the full variable domain reads DVKVTQSSRYLVKRTGEKVFLECVQDMDHENMFWYRQDPGLGLRLIYFSYDVKMKEKGDIPEGYSVSREKKERFSLILESASTNQTSMYLCASGGAWNEQFFGPGTRLTVL.